Listed below are T cell receptor beta chains from one sample, sequenced in a study of cytomegalovirus exposure and HLA in healthy donors. Libraries were prepared by immunoSEQ multiplex PCR; TCRdb keeps only in-frame clonotypes and omits some of them. This sample has under 300,000 clones, with about 66% found just once. The sample taken for sequencing was PBMCs. These receptors originate from a female donor in good health and CMV-seronegative. Both conserved end residues are part of each CDR3. Fields, in order: J gene, clone size, V gene, D gene, CDR3 DNA, CDR3 protein. The D gene is left open where the match is weak. Clone sizes are given selectively: once, few, many, or a class where the clone is expanded.

j_call: TRBJ1-1
clone_size: -
v_call: TRBV6-4
d_call: -
cdr3_nt: TGCGACGGTGGGGGGAAAGCTTTCTTT
cdr3_aa: CDGGGKAFF

j_call: TRBJ2-7
clone_size: -
v_call: TRBV6-6
d_call: -
cdr3_nt: TGTGCCAGCAGTTCGGGGACTCCCTCCTACGAGCAGTACTTC
cdr3_aa: CASSSGTPSYEQYF

j_call: TRBJ2-5
clone_size: few
v_call: TRBV6-5
d_call: TRBD2
cdr3_nt: TGTGCCAGCAGTTGGGACTACTCAGAGACCCAGTACTTC
cdr3_aa: CASSWDYSETQYF

j_call: TRBJ1-1
clone_size: -
v_call: TRBV13
d_call: -
cdr3_nt: TGTGCCAGCAGCCTAACAGGGCCTGAAGCTTTCTTT
cdr3_aa: CASSLTGPEAFF

j_call: TRBJ2-5
clone_size: -
v_call: TRBV7-9
d_call: TRBD1
cdr3_nt: TGTGCCAGCAGCTGGTGGGGACAGGAGTACCAAGAGACCCAGTACTTC
cdr3_aa: CASSWWGQEYQETQYF

j_call: TRBJ1-2
clone_size: few
v_call: TRBV6-5
d_call: -
cdr3_nt: TGTGCCAGCAGTGGAGGGCAGAGGTATGGCTACACCTTC
cdr3_aa: CASSGGQRYGYTF

j_call: TRBJ2-7
clone_size: -
v_call: TRBV7-3
d_call: -
cdr3_nt: TGTGCCAGCAGCTTAAGTCCAGGTCCCTACGAGCAGTACTTC
cdr3_aa: CASSLSPGPYEQYF

j_call: TRBJ2-7
clone_size: -
v_call: TRBV7-9
d_call: TRBD1
cdr3_nt: TGTGCCAGCACCGAGCAGGGGGCGAGGGAGCAGTACTTC
cdr3_aa: CASTEQGAREQYF

j_call: TRBJ2-7
clone_size: -
v_call: TRBV30
d_call: -
cdr3_nt: TGTGCCTGGAGTCGGGCCCGGCCCAGGGACGAGCAGTACTTC
cdr3_aa: CAWSRARPRDEQYF

j_call: TRBJ1-2
clone_size: -
v_call: TRBV25-1
d_call: -
cdr3_nt: TGTGCCAGCAGCCCCCAGAGGACAGCGCTAAATGGCTACACCTTC
cdr3_aa: CASSPQRTALNGYTF

j_call: TRBJ2-6
clone_size: -
v_call: TRBV2
d_call: TRBD2
cdr3_nt: TGTGCCAGCAGCCGAGAACTAGCGGTGGACTCTGGGGCCAACGTCCTGACTTTC
cdr3_aa: CASSRELAVDSGANVLTF

j_call: TRBJ2-5
clone_size: -
v_call: TRBV6-5
d_call: -
cdr3_nt: TGTGCCAGCAGTTTGGCTGGGAGAGGTGCCCAGTACTTC
cdr3_aa: CASSLAGRGAQYF

j_call: TRBJ2-2
clone_size: -
v_call: TRBV27
d_call: TRBD2
cdr3_nt: TGTGCCAGCAGTGCAAGCGGGAGGGTAAACACCGGGGAGCTGTTTTTT
cdr3_aa: CASSASGRVNTGELFF

j_call: TRBJ2-3
clone_size: -
v_call: TRBV6-1
d_call: TRBD1
cdr3_nt: TGTGTCAGCAGTGAATCACAGGGGAGCACAGATACGCAGTATTTT
cdr3_aa: CVSSESQGSTDTQYF

j_call: TRBJ2-7
clone_size: -
v_call: TRBV28
d_call: -
cdr3_nt: TGTGCCAGCAGTTCCCCCGGGATCTACGAGCAGTACTTC
cdr3_aa: CASSSPGIYEQYF

j_call: TRBJ2-1
clone_size: -
v_call: TRBV6-1
d_call: TRBD1
cdr3_nt: TGTGCCAGCAGTGAAAGACAGGGGACTTACAATGAGCAGTTCTTC
cdr3_aa: CASSERQGTYNEQFF

j_call: TRBJ2-4
clone_size: -
v_call: TRBV19
d_call: TRBD1
cdr3_nt: TGTGCCAGTAGTATGCCGACAGGGGGCCCCAAAAACATTCAGTACTTC
cdr3_aa: CASSMPTGGPKNIQYF

j_call: TRBJ2-7
clone_size: -
v_call: TRBV18
d_call: -
cdr3_nt: TGTGCCAGCTCACCTGCGACAGCTTCCTACGAGCAGTACTTC
cdr3_aa: CASSPATASYEQYF

j_call: TRBJ1-6
clone_size: -
v_call: TRBV10-3
d_call: TRBD1
cdr3_nt: TGTGCCATCAGTACGGACAGGGCCCTGGCCCTCCACTTT
cdr3_aa: CAISTDRALALHF

j_call: TRBJ2-7
clone_size: few
v_call: TRBV29-1
d_call: -
cdr3_nt: TGCAGCGTTTACACGGACATGCAATACGAGCAGTACTTC
cdr3_aa: CSVYTDMQYEQYF

j_call: TRBJ2-1
clone_size: -
v_call: TRBV30
d_call: TRBD2
cdr3_nt: TGTGCCTGGAGTCCCGGGACTAGCGGGAACAATGAGCAGTTCTTC
cdr3_aa: CAWSPGTSGNNEQFF

j_call: TRBJ2-7
clone_size: few
v_call: TRBV5-1
d_call: -
cdr3_nt: TGCGCCAGCAGCGGGTTACAGGGCCATGACTCCTACGAGCAGTACTTC
cdr3_aa: CASSGLQGHDSYEQYF

j_call: TRBJ2-5
clone_size: -
v_call: TRBV28
d_call: TRBD2
cdr3_nt: TGTGCCAGGGGTATTCCGGGACTAGCAGTCCAAGAGACCCAGTACTTC
cdr3_aa: CARGIPGLAVQETQYF

j_call: TRBJ2-7
clone_size: -
v_call: TRBV30
d_call: -
cdr3_nt: TGTGCCTGGGAGACACCCTCCTACGAGCAGTACTTC
cdr3_aa: CAWETPSYEQYF

j_call: TRBJ2-2
clone_size: -
v_call: TRBV7-2
d_call: -
cdr3_nt: TGTGCCAGCAGCCCGAGGACTCTAGCCGGGGAGCTGTTTTTT
cdr3_aa: CASSPRTLAGELFF

j_call: TRBJ2-1
clone_size: -
v_call: TRBV10-1
d_call: TRBD2
cdr3_nt: TGCGCCAGCAGTGAGGGGACTAGCGGGAATGAGCAGTTCTTC
cdr3_aa: CASSEGTSGNEQFF

j_call: TRBJ1-6
clone_size: -
v_call: TRBV7-2
d_call: TRBD1
cdr3_nt: TGTGCCAGCAGCTTCGCCGGGACAGCCAATTCCCCCCTCCACTTT
cdr3_aa: CASSFAGTANSPLHF

j_call: TRBJ1-1
clone_size: -
v_call: TRBV7-9
d_call: -
cdr3_nt: TGTGCCAGCAGCCCCGCGAGGGTTGAAGCTTTCTTT
cdr3_aa: CASSPARVEAFF

j_call: TRBJ2-3
clone_size: few
v_call: TRBV7-3
d_call: -
cdr3_nt: TGTGCCAGCAGCCTAACCCGGGACACAGGCACAGATACGCAGTATTTT
cdr3_aa: CASSLTRDTGTDTQYF

j_call: TRBJ2-7
clone_size: -
v_call: TRBV5-1
d_call: TRBD1
cdr3_nt: TGCGCCAGCAGCCCGGGACAGGGGGCTTTATGGTACTTC
cdr3_aa: CASSPGQGALWYF

j_call: TRBJ2-2
clone_size: few
v_call: TRBV5-1
d_call: -
cdr3_nt: TGCGCCAGCAGCTTCGGAAACCCAGGGATCGGGGAGCTGTTTTTT
cdr3_aa: CASSFGNPGIGELFF

j_call: TRBJ2-7
clone_size: -
v_call: TRBV4-1
d_call: TRBD2
cdr3_nt: TGCGCCAGCAGCCAAGTCAGCGGGGCCACCTACGAGCAGTACTTC
cdr3_aa: CASSQVSGATYEQYF

j_call: TRBJ2-2
clone_size: -
v_call: TRBV7-9
d_call: -
cdr3_nt: TGTGCCAGCAGCTTAGCGGAGGCCGGGAGTCGAACCGGGGAGCTGTTTTTT
cdr3_aa: CASSLAEAGSRTGELFF

j_call: TRBJ2-3
clone_size: -
v_call: TRBV27
d_call: -
cdr3_nt: TGTGCCAGCAGTTTAGTCTCGGATACGCAGTATTTT
cdr3_aa: CASSLVSDTQYF

j_call: TRBJ1-2
clone_size: -
v_call: TRBV4-2
d_call: TRBD1
cdr3_nt: TGTGCCAGCAGCCAAACTCCCGGGACAGGGGATCTGGGCTACACCTTC
cdr3_aa: CASSQTPGTGDLGYTF

j_call: TRBJ1-2
clone_size: once
v_call: TRBV18
d_call: -
cdr3_nt: TGTGCCAGCTCGTCTGTAGCGGGGGGCTCGGCGTTTGGCTACACCTTC
cdr3_aa: CASSSVAGGSAFGYTF

j_call: TRBJ2-1
clone_size: -
v_call: TRBV5-1
d_call: -
cdr3_nt: TGCGCCAACCCTAGACTAGGGGACTACAATGAGCAGTTCTTC
cdr3_aa: CANPRLGDYNEQFF

j_call: TRBJ1-1
clone_size: -
v_call: TRBV11-3
d_call: TRBD1
cdr3_nt: TGTGCCAGCACCCCAGGGGGCAAGGGCGGGACTGAAGCTTTCTTT
cdr3_aa: CASTPGGKGGTEAFF

j_call: TRBJ2-2
clone_size: -
v_call: TRBV6-5
d_call: -
cdr3_nt: TGTGCCAGCAGTAACAGGGAGGGGAACACCGGGGAGCTGTTTTTT
cdr3_aa: CASSNREGNTGELFF

j_call: TRBJ1-1
clone_size: few
v_call: TRBV6-1
d_call: -
cdr3_nt: TGTGCCAGCAGTGTCCGGGGGAACACTGAAGCTTTCTTT
cdr3_aa: CASSVRGNTEAFF

j_call: TRBJ1-4
clone_size: few
v_call: TRBV4-2
d_call: TRBD1
cdr3_nt: TGTGCCAGCAGCCAACGACAGGGGGGGAATGAAAAACTGTTTTTT
cdr3_aa: CASSQRQGGNEKLFF

j_call: TRBJ2-2
clone_size: -
v_call: TRBV7-7
d_call: -
cdr3_nt: TGTGCCAGCAGCTTAGACAGATCCGGCACCGGGGAGCTGTTTTTT
cdr3_aa: CASSLDRSGTGELFF

j_call: TRBJ2-3
clone_size: -
v_call: TRBV7-9
d_call: TRBD2
cdr3_nt: TGTTCCAGCAGCCAAGGGTTAGCGGGCGGAGATACGCAGTATTTT
cdr3_aa: CSSSQGLAGGDTQYF

j_call: TRBJ1-4
clone_size: -
v_call: TRBV5-1
d_call: TRBD1
cdr3_nt: TGCGCCAGCAGCTTGTCCGGACAGGGGGCCGAAAAACTGTTTTTT
cdr3_aa: CASSLSGQGAEKLFF

j_call: TRBJ1-5
clone_size: -
v_call: TRBV7-9
d_call: -
cdr3_nt: TGTGCCAGCAGCTTGGCAGGGGATCAGCCCCAGCATTTT
cdr3_aa: CASSLAGDQPQHF

j_call: TRBJ1-2
clone_size: -
v_call: TRBV6-5
d_call: TRBD1
cdr3_nt: TGTGCCAGCAGTGCCGGACAGGGGGCGTACTATGGCTACACCTTC
cdr3_aa: CASSAGQGAYYGYTF

j_call: TRBJ2-7
clone_size: -
v_call: TRBV13
d_call: TRBD2
cdr3_nt: TGTGCCAGCAGCCGTCCCACCAGAGCGGGAGGACCCTACGAGCAGTACTTC
cdr3_aa: CASSRPTRAGGPYEQYF

j_call: TRBJ2-1
clone_size: -
v_call: TRBV29-1
d_call: -
cdr3_nt: TGCAGCGTTCACCGAGATTACAATGAGCAGTTCTTC
cdr3_aa: CSVHRDYNEQFF

j_call: TRBJ2-5
clone_size: -
v_call: TRBV7-7
d_call: -
cdr3_nt: TGTGCCAGCAGCAATACTAGAAAAGAGACCCAGTACTTC
cdr3_aa: CASSNTRKETQYF

j_call: TRBJ1-5
clone_size: few
v_call: TRBV7-6
d_call: TRBD1
cdr3_nt: TGTGCCAGCAGCTTATTCGACAGGGACCAGCCCCAGCATTTT
cdr3_aa: CASSLFDRDQPQHF

j_call: TRBJ2-7
clone_size: -
v_call: TRBV29-1
d_call: TRBD1
cdr3_nt: TGCAGCGTTGGCCCCTCGGGACAGTCCTACGAGCAGTACTTC
cdr3_aa: CSVGPSGQSYEQYF

j_call: TRBJ1-5
clone_size: -
v_call: TRBV27
d_call: -
cdr3_nt: TGTGCCAGCAGTCCTGGGGGGTATCAGCCCCAGCATTTT
cdr3_aa: CASSPGGYQPQHF

j_call: TRBJ1-5
clone_size: -
v_call: TRBV6-6
d_call: TRBD1
cdr3_nt: TGTGCCAGCAGTTACGGGCAGGGGGCGAATCAGCCCCAGCATTTT
cdr3_aa: CASSYGQGANQPQHF

j_call: TRBJ2-1
clone_size: -
v_call: TRBV27
d_call: TRBD2
cdr3_nt: TGTGCCAGCAGTTTATCGATCGAGCGGGAGTACAATGAGCAGTTCTTC
cdr3_aa: CASSLSIEREYNEQFF

j_call: TRBJ1-1
clone_size: -
v_call: TRBV29-1
d_call: -
cdr3_nt: TGCAGCGTTGCGAGGGACTACACTGAAGCTTTCTTT
cdr3_aa: CSVARDYTEAFF

j_call: TRBJ2-2
clone_size: few
v_call: TRBV5-4
d_call: TRBD2
cdr3_nt: TGTGCCAGCAGCTTGGCTTCTAGCGGGATGGGCACCGGGGAGCTGTTTTTT
cdr3_aa: CASSLASSGMGTGELFF

j_call: TRBJ2-1
clone_size: few
v_call: TRBV4-2
d_call: TRBD2
cdr3_nt: TGTGCCAGCAGCCAAGTTAATGCAGCGGGGACCTACAATGAGCAGTTCTTC
cdr3_aa: CASSQVNAAGTYNEQFF

j_call: TRBJ2-7
clone_size: -
v_call: TRBV7-9
d_call: TRBD2
cdr3_nt: TGTGCCAGCAGCATACTAGCGGGGAAAGGAGACGAGCAGTACTTC
cdr3_aa: CASSILAGKGDEQYF

j_call: TRBJ2-1
clone_size: -
v_call: TRBV6-1
d_call: TRBD2
cdr3_nt: TGTGCCAGCAACCCGACTAGCGGGAGCCTCCCGCAGTTCTTC
cdr3_aa: CASNPTSGSLPQFF

j_call: TRBJ2-7
clone_size: -
v_call: TRBV6-1
d_call: -
cdr3_nt: TGTGCCAGCAGTGAAAGGGCTAGCGCGTCCTACGAGCAGTACTTC
cdr3_aa: CASSERASASYEQYF